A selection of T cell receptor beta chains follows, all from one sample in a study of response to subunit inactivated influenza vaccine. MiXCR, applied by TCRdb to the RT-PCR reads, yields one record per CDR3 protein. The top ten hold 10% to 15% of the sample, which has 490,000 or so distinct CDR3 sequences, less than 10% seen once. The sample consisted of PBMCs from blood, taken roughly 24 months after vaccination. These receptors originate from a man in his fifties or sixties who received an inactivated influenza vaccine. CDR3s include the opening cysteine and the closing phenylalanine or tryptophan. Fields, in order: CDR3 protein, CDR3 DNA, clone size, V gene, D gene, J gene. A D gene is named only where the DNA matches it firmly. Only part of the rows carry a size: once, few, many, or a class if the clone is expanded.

CDR3 protein: CAIGRSMNTEAFF
CDR3 DNA: TGTGCCATTGGACGGAGCATGAACACTGAAGCTTTCTTT
clone size: many
V gene: TRBV10-3
D gene: NA
J gene: TRBJ1-1

CDR3 protein: CASSMMGFGANVLTF
CDR3 DNA: TGCGCCAGCAGCATGATGGGTTTCGGGGCCAACGTCCTGACTTTC
clone size: few
V gene: TRBV5-1
D gene: NA
J gene: TRBJ2-6

CDR3 protein: CAVDPTGKDHTEAFF
CDR3 DNA: TGTGCCGTAGACCCGACAGGGAAGGACCACACTGAAGCTTTCTTT
clone size: NA
V gene: TRBV28
D gene: TRBD1
J gene: TRBJ1-1

CDR3 protein: CSARARASGGREQYF
CDR3 DNA: TGCAGTGCTAGGGCCCGGGCTAGCGGAGGGCGCGAGCAGTACTTC
clone size: few
V gene: TRBV20-1
D gene: TRBD2
J gene: TRBJ2-7

CDR3 protein: CASSYSMWEPGTEAFF
CDR3 DNA: TGTGCCAGCAGTTACTCGATGTGGGAGCCGGGCACTGAAGCTTTCTTT
clone size: few
V gene: TRBV6-5
D gene: NA
J gene: TRBJ1-1

CDR3 protein: CSATGETLYF
CDR3 DNA: TGCAGCGCCACGGGGGAGACCCTGTACTTC
clone size: NA
V gene: TRBV29-1
D gene: NA
J gene: TRBJ2-5

CDR3 protein: CSVEVGGSDTQYF
CDR3 DNA: TGCAGCGTTGAAGTGGGGGGCTCAGATACGCAGTATTTT
clone size: many
V gene: TRBV29-1
D gene: NA
J gene: TRBJ2-3

CDR3 protein: CASSPVSSYNEQFF
CDR3 DNA: TGCGCCAGCAGCCCAGTTAGCTCCTACAATGAGCAGTTCTTC
clone size: many
V gene: TRBV4-3
D gene: NA
J gene: TRBJ2-1

CDR3 protein: CSVIRSGDTEAFF
CDR3 DNA: TGCAGCGTTATCAGGTCAGGGGACACTGAAGCTTTCTTT
clone size: NA
V gene: TRBV29-1
D gene: NA
J gene: TRBJ1-1

CDR3 protein: CASSTPAGVNYGYTF
CDR3 DNA: TGTGCCAGCAGCACCCCAGCCGGAGTTAACTATGGCTACACCTTC
clone size: few
V gene: TRBV5-4
D gene: NA
J gene: TRBJ1-2

CDR3 protein: CATHPGFSYEQYF
CDR3 DNA: TGTGCCACTCACCCGGGATTCTCCTACGAGCAGTACTTC
clone size: NA
V gene: TRBV6-1
D gene: NA
J gene: TRBJ2-7

CDR3 protein: CASSQEMSGDRNNQPQHF
CDR3 DNA: TGTGCCAGCAGCCAAGAAATGTCGGGGGACAGGAACAATCAGCCCCAGCATTTT
clone size: few
V gene: TRBV3-1
D gene: TRBD1
J gene: TRBJ1-5

CDR3 protein: CASSQNRVYEQYF
CDR3 DNA: TGTGCCAGCAGCCAAAACAGGGTATATGAGCAGTACTTC
clone size: NA
V gene: TRBV6-6
D gene: NA
J gene: TRBJ2-7

CDR3 protein: CASSTARTTEAFF
CDR3 DNA: TGTGCCAGCAGCACCGCCCGGACCACTGAAGCTTTCTTT
clone size: many
V gene: TRBV12-3/TRBV12-4
D gene: NA
J gene: TRBJ1-1

CDR3 protein: CASSNYRKHNSPLHF
CDR3 DNA: TGTGCCAGCAGTAACTACCGGAAACATAATTCACCCCTCCACTTT
clone size: many
V gene: TRBV27
D gene: NA
J gene: TRBJ1-6

CDR3 protein: CSVSEGNEQYF
CDR3 DNA: TGCAGCGTCTCCGAGGGGAATGAGCAGTACTTC
clone size: many
V gene: TRBV29-1
D gene: NA
J gene: TRBJ2-7

CDR3 protein: CASSYGTGLYEQYF
CDR3 DNA: TGTGCCAGCAGTTATGGGACAGGGCTCTACGAGCAGTACTTC
clone size: many
V gene: TRBV6-2/TRBV6-3
D gene: TRBD1
J gene: TRBJ2-7

CDR3 protein: CASSQSRNQPQHF
CDR3 DNA: TGTGCCAGCAGTCAAAGTCGGAATCAGCCCCAGCATTTT
clone size: many
V gene: TRBV6-2/TRBV6-3
D gene: NA
J gene: TRBJ1-5

CDR3 protein: CASSPGGSGADTQYF
CDR3 DNA: TGTGCCAGCAGCCCCGGTGGAAGCGGGGCAGATACGCAGTATTTT
clone size: NA
V gene: TRBV14
D gene: TRBD2
J gene: TRBJ2-3

CDR3 protein: CSAGDRTSGNTIYF
CDR3 DNA: TGCAGTGCTGGAGACAGGACCTCTGGAAACACCATATATTTT
clone size: NA
V gene: TRBV20-1
D gene: NA
J gene: TRBJ1-3